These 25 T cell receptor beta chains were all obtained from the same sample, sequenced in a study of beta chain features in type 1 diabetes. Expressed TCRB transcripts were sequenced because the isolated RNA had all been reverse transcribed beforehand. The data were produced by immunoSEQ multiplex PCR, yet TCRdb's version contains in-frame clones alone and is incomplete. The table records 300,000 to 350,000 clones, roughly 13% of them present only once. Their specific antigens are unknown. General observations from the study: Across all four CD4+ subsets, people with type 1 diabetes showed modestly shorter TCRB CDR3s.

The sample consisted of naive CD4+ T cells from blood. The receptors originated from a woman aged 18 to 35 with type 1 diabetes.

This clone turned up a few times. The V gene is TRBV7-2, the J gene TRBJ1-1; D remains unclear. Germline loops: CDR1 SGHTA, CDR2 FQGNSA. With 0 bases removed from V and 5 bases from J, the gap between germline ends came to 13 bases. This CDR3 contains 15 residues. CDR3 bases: TGTGCCAGCAGCTTAGCTCCAAGGGCGGGAACTGAAGCTTTCTTT. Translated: CASSLAPRAGTEAFF.

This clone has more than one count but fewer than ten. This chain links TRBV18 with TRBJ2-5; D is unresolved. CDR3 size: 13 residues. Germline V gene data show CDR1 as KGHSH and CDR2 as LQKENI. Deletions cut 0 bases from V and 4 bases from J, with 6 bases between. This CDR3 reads CASSPPPRETQYF. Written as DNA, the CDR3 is TGTGCCAGCTCACCACCGCCCAGAGAGACCCAGTACTTC.

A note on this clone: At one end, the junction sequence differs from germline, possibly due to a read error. The CDR3 region is CASRLGQGATTQYF. Written as DNA, the CDR3 is TGTGCCAGCAGGTTGGGACAGGGGGCCACGACCCAGTACTTC. V gene TRBV5-6 combines with J gene TRBJ2-5; 12 nucleotides line up with TRBD1. Looked up from germline, CDR1 is SGHDT and CDR2 is YYEEEE. The CDR3 sequence is 14 residues long.

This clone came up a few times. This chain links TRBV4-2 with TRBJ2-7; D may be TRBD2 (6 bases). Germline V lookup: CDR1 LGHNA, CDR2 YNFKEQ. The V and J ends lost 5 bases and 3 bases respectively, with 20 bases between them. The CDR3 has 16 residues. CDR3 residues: CASSKESPDYSYEQYF. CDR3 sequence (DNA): TGTGCCAGCAGCAAGGAGAGCCCGGACTACAGCTACGAGCAGTACTTC.

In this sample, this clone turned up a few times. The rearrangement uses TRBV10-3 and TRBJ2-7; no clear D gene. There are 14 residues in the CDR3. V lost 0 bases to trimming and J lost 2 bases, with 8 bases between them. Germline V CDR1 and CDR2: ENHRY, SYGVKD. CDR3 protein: CAISESRLAYEQYF. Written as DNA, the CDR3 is TGTGCCATCAGTGAGTCGAGGTTAGCCTACGAGCAGTACTTC.

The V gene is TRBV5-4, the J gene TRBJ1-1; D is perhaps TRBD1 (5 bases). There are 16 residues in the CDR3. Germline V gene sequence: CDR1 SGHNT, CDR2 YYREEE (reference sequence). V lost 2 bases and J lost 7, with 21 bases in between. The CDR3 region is CASSLGVSGRANEAFF. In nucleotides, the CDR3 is TGTGCCAGCAGCTTAGGAGTCTCAGGCAGGGCGAATGAAGCTTTCTTT.

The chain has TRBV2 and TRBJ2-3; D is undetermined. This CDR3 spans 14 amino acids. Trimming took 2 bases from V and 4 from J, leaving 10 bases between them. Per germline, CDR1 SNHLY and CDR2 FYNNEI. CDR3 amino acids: CASSEQTSADTQYF. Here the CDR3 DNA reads TGTGCCAGCAGTGAACAGACATCTGCAGATACGCAGTATTTT.

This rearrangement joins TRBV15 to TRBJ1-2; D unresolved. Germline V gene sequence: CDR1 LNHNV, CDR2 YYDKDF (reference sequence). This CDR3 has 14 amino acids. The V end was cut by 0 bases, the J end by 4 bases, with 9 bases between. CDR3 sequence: CATSREEGIYGYTF. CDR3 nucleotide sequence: TGTGCCACCAGCAGAGAGGAGGGAATCTATGGCTACACCTTC.

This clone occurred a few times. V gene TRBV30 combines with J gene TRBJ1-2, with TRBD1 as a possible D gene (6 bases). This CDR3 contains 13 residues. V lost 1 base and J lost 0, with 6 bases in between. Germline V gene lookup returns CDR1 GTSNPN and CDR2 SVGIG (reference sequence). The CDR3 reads CAWSDRANYGYTF. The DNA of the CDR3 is TGTGCCTGGAGTGACAGGGCTAACTATGGCTACACCTTC.

The CDR3 reads CASSLGRYTEAFF. DNA for the CDR3: TGTGCCAGCAGCTTAGGGAGGTACACTGAAGCTTTCTTT. This chain connects TRBV11-2 to TRBJ1-1; D is undetermined. The CDR3 consists of 13 residues. Trimming removed 1 base from V and 3 bases from J, with 6 bases in between. Germline loops: CDR1 SGHAT, CDR2 FQNNGV.

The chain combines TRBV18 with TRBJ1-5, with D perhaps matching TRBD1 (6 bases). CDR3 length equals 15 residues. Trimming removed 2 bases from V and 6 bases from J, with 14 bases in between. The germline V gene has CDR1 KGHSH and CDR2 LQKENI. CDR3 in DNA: TGTGCCAGCTCACCAGCAGGGGTAGTGATTCAGCCCCAGCATTTT. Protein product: CASSPAGVVIQPQHF.

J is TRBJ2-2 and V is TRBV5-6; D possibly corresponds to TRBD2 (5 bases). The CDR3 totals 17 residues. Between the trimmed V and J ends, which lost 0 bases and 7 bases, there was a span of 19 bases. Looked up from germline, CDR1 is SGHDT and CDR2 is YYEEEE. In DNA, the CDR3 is TGTGCCAGCAGCTTGGCCGGGCTTCGGAGGCTGGGCGGGGAGCTGTTTTTT. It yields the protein CASSLAGLRRLGGELFF.

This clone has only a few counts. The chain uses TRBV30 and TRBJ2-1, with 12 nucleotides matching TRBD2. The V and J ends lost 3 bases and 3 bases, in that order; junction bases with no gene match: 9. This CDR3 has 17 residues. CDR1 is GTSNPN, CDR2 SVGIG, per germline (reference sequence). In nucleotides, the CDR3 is TGTGCCTGGAGAGGGCTAGCGGGAGGGCCCAGCTACAATGAGCAGTTCTTC. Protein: CAWRGLAGGPSYNEQFF.

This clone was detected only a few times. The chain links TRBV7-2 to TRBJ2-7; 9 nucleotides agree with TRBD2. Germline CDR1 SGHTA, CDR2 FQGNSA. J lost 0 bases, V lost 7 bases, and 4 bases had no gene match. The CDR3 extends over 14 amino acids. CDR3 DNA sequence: TGTGCCAGCAAGGCGGGAGGGCCCTCCTACGAGCAGTACTTC. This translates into CASKAGGPSYEQYF.

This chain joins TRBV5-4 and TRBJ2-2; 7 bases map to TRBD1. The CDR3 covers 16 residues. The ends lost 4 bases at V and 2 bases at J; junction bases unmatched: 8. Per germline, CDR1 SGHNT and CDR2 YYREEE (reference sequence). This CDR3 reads CASSLNRGLNTGELFF. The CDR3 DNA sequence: TGTGCCAGCAGCCTCAACAGGGGCCTTAACACCGGGGAGCTGTTTTTT. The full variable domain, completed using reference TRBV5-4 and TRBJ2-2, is ETGVTQSPTHLIKTRGQQVTLRCSSQSGHNTVSWYQQALGQGPQFIFQYYREEENGRGNFPPRFSGLQFPNYSSELNVNALELDDSALYLCASSLNRGLNTGELFFGEGSRLTVL.

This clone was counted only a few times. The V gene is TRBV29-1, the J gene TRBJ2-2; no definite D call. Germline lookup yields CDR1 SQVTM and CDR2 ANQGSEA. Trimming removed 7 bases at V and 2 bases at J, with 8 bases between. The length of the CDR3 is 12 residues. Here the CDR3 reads CSALGNTGELFF. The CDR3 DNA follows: TGCAGCGCCCTAGGAAACACCGGGGAGCTGTTTTTT.

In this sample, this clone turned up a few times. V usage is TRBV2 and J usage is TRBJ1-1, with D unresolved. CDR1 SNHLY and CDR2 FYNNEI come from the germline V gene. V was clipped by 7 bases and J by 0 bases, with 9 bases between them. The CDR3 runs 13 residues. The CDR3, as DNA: TGTGCCAGCATCGGGGTCTTGAACACTGAAGCTTTCTTT. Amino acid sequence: CASIGVLNTEAFF.

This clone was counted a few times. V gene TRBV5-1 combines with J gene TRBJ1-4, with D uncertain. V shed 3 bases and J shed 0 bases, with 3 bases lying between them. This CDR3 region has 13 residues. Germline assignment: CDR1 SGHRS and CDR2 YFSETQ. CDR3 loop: CASSSPTNEKLFF. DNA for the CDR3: TGCGCCAGCAGCTCTCCAACTAATGAAAAACTGTTTTTT.

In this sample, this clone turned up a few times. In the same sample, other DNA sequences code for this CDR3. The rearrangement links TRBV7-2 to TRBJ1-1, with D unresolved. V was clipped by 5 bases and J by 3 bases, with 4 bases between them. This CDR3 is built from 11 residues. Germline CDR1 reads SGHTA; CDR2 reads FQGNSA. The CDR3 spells CASSRDTEAFF. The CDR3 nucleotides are TGTGCCAGCAGCCGAGACACTGAAGCTTTCTTT.

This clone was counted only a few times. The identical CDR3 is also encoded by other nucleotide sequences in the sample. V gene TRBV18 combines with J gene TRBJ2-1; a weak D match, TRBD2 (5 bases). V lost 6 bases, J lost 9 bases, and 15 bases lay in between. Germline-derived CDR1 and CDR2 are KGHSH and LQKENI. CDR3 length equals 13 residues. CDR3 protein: CASSPPGGGEQFF. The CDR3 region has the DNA TGTGCCAGCTCCCCTCCCGGAGGCGGTGAGCAGTTCTTC.

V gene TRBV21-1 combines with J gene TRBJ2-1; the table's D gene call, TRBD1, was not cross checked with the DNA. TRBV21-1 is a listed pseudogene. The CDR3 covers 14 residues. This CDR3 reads CARPGDSSYNEQFF. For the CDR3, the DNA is TGTGCCCGCCCGGGGGACAGCTCCTACAATGAGCAGTTCTTC.

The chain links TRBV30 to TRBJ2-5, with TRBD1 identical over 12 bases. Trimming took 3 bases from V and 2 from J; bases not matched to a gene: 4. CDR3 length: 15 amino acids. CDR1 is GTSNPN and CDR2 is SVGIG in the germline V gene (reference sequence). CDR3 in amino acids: CAWRMGQGAQETQYF. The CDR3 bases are TGTGCCTGGAGGATGGGACAGGGGGCTCAAGAGACCCAGTACTTC.

Here the CDR3 reads CASSPPSGATLQETQYF. CDR3 nucleotide sequence: TGTGCCAGCAGCCCCCCCTCTGGGGCAACCCTCCAAGAGACCCAGTACTTC. The V and J genes are TRBV7-2 and TRBJ2-5, with D maybe TRBD1 (5 bases). V was cut by 5 bases and J by 1 base, with 20 bases left in between. This CDR3 region has 17 residues. CDR1 is SGHTA, CDR2 FQGNSA, per germline.

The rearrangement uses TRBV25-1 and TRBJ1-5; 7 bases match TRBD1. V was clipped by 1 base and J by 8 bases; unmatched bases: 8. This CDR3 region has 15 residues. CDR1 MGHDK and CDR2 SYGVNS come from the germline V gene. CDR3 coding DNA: TGTGCCAGCAGTGAATTGGAAGGGGGCGCAGAGCCCCAGCATTTT. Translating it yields CASSELEGGAEPQHF.

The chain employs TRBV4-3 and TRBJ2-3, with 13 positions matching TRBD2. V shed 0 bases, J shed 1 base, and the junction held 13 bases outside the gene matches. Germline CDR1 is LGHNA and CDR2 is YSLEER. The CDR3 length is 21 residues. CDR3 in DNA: TGCGCCAGCAGCCAAGAAAGGCCGGGACTAGCGGGAAGGTGGGGCACAGATACGCAGTATTTT. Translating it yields CASSQERPGLAGRWGTDTQYF.